The clone carrying this T cell receptor beta chain was observed once. The target antigen is unknown. The repertoire was sequenced with immunoSEQ multiplex PCR; TCRdb's copy has only in-frame clones and lacks some. The sample records about 94,000 clones, roughly 91% being singletons. Time point: week 47, end of study. With topical imiquimod, each dose of the vaccine consisted of 300 ug of mutant IDH1 20-mer peptide. These data come from a study of a mutant IDH1 vaccine in newly diagnosed glioma. Study background: Males made up about 62% and females 37.5% of treated patients, whose mean age was approximately 43 years.

V lost 4 bases and J 3 bases, leaving 4 bases between the germline ends. This CDR3 has 12 residues. Germline V lookup: CDR1 SGHDT, CDR2 YYEEEE. This sequence joins TRBV5-6 and TRBJ2-2; D not resolved. The sequence derives from a woman aged 50 to 65 with glioma. Sequenced material: PBMCs, taken from a glioma patient whose treatment included an IDH1 peptide vaccine. The CDR3 reads CASSLYTGELFF. The CDR3 DNA is TGTGCCAGCAGCCTATACACCGGGGAGCTGTTTTTT.